This T cell receptor (beta chain) is drawn from a study of T cells after yellow fever vaccination. Germline loops: CDR1 MDHEN, CDR2 SYDVKM. The CDR3 extends over 17 amino acids. With 6 bases clipped from V and 2 bases from J, the junction kept 13 bases outside the gene matches. On this clonotype: What it binds is unknown.

A process of 5'RACE template switching, which added a universal primer site and UMIs, was used to make TCR cDNA. Via MiXCR, TCRdb re-called the 5' RACE reads, giving one row per CDR3 protein. The data contain under 150,000 distinct CDR3 sequences, more than 6% of them seen just once; the ten biggest clones take up 0.73%. Overall study results and limits: Clones from primary vaccination mostly reappeared after the booster (roughly 95% CD4, just over 85% CD8). The appearance of a small share of clonotypes in both CD4 and CD8 compartments was observed. Compared with primary, the secondary response was weaker and peaked at day 5, not 15.

The sample was CD4+ T cells sorted from PBMCs, taken 5 days after the yellow fever booster vaccination. The rearrangement uses TRBV28 and TRBJ2-3; 8 positions match TRBD1. The TCR originated in a man aged 25 to 40 who received the YFV17D yellow fever vaccine. The CDR3 DNA follows: TGTGCCAGCAGAGCCAGACCGGGACAGGTGCCCACAGATACGCAGTATTTT. As protein: CASRARPGQVPTDTQYF.